Listed here are 13 T cell receptor delta chains from one sample, sequenced in a study of delta chains in infants with herpesvirus infections. TCR cDNA was made from PBMC RNA with gamma- and delta-chain-specific primers. TCRdb reanalysed the RT-PCR reads with CATT. There are some 400 delta-chain clones in the sample; 7% to 9% occur only once, and about 17% lies in the top ten. Sequencing used peripheral blood, obtained at time point 2 of longitudinal follow-up. The source of these receptors is a human donor who was a Ugandan infant, either HIV-exposed or HIV-unexposed (not recorded which).

In its sample, this clone ranks as large. The chain combines TRDV1 with TRDJ1; TRDD3 matches 10 bases. The CDR3 consists of 22 residues. Trimming at V came to 5 bases and at J to 0 bases, leaving 24 bases not matched to a gene. Germline V gene lookup returns CDR1 TSWWSYY and CDR2 QGS. In DNA form, the CDR3 reads TGTGCTCTTGGGCTGAGCCGACCTTCCTGGGGGATAACGGAGGGGTACACCGATAAACTCATCTTT. Its translation: CALGLSRPSWGITEGYTDKLIF.

V gene TRDV1 combines with J gene TRDJ1; 11 nucleotides align to TRDD3. Germline V gives CDR1 TSWWSYY, CDR2 QGS. The V gene end was trimmed by 4 bases and the J gene end by 0 bases; junction bases not matched to a gene: 16. This CDR3 region has 20 residues. The CDR3 DNA follows: TGTGCTCTTGGGGCTTCAGCCTTCTGGGGGATACTTCCATACACCGATAAACTCATCTTT. It is translated as CALGASAFWGILPYTDKLIF.

Within the sample, this clone is large. The J gene is TRDJ1, the V gene TRDV1; 13 nucleotides line up with TRDD3. With V trimmed by 5 bases and J by 6 bases, 24 bases remained unmatched. Germline-derived CDR1 and CDR2 are TSWWSYY and QGS. The CDR3 runs to 21 residues. CDR3 nucleotides: TGTGCTCTTGGGTTTCATGGAACTGGGGGATACGGTCTGTCGAAACGATATAAACTCATCTTT. It specifies CALGFHGTGGYGLSKRYKLIF.

Only a few counts were recorded for this clone. CDR3 sequence reads: CAVGDWGMELIF. CDR3 DNA: TGTGCTGTGGGCGACTGGGGAATGGAACTCATCTTT. The chain couples TRAV38-2/DV8 to TRDJ1; 7 nucleotides agree with TRDD3. This CDR3 contains 12 residues. J was trimmed by 9 bases and V by 10 bases; bases with no gene match: 12. Germline-derived CDR1 and CDR2 are TSESDYY and QEAYKQQN.

The chain links TRAV38-2/DV8 to TRDJ1; a possible D gene is TRDD3 (7 bases). Per the germline V gene, CDR1 is TSESDYY and CDR2 is QEAYKQQN. The length of the CDR3 is 22 residues. The V gene lost 1 base and the J gene lost 7 bases, with 38 bases spanning the gap. CDR3 bases: TGTGCTTATAGGAGCTCTATGCCTTCCCCCAGGTTTACTGGGGTCCAGGGCTGTAAACTCATCTTT. Protein: CAYRSSMPSPRFTGVQGCKLIF.

The chain has TRDV1 and TRDJ1; D call uncertain. Trimming shortened V by 0 bases and J by 3 bases, and 8 bases separated the two germline ends. Germline V gene lookup returns CDR1 TSWWSYY and CDR2 QGS. The CDR3 extends over 14 amino acids. The CDR3 region has the DNA TGTGCTCTTGGGGAACTGGCCCTCCCCGATAAACTCATCTTT. Translation gives CALGELALPDKLIF.

This clone is labeled large (0.1 to 1%). The V gene is TRDV1, the J gene TRDJ1; tentatively, D is TRDD2 (6 bases). V was trimmed by 2 bases and J by 9 bases, leaving 28 bases between them. Germline lookup yields CDR1 TSWWSYY and CDR2 QGS. The CDR3 is 18 residues long. CDR3 protein: CALGEEVLLGGKLGELIF. CDR3 nucleotides: TGTGCTCTTGGGGAAGAGGTCCTACTCGGAGGGAAGCTAGGGGAACTCATCTTT.

This clone rates as large (0.1 to 1%). The V and J genes are TRDV1 and TRDJ1, with TRDD3 identical over 12 bases. Germline V gene lookup returns CDR1 TSWWSYY and CDR2 QGS. The CDR3 is 23 amino acids. Trimming at V came to 1 base and at J to 0 bases, leaving 21 bases not matched to a gene. The CDR3 nucleotides read TGTGCTCTTGGGGAACCATCCCTAGCAGCTCCTACTGGGGGATACAAGGACACCGATAAACTCATCTTT. Protein product: CALGEPSLAAPTGGYKDTDKLIF.

This clone showed up just a few times. Just one base apart from a much larger clone, this may be a read error. The chain carries TRDV1 and TRDJ1; 13 bases match TRDD3. Germline values: CDR1 TSWWSYY, CDR2 QGS. V gave up 1 base and J gave up 12 bases; unmatched junction bases: 23. This CDR3 has 20 residues. In DNA form, the CDR3 reads TGTGCTCTTGGGGAACGCACCTTCCTACCCCTGTACTGGGGGATACGCTTATTCATCTTT. This encodes CALGERTFLPLYWGIRLFIF.

Comments on this clone: This may arise from a read error, as a much more abundant clone is one base away. The genes are TRDV2 and TRDJ2, with 11 positions matching TRDD3. The CDR3 is 16 amino acids. CDR1 and CDR2 (germline): GEAIGNYY, EKD. Trimming took 2 bases from V and 0 from J; bases not matched to a gene: 1. CDR3: CACDRLGDTLTAQLFF. The CDR3 nucleotides read TGTGCCTGTGACAGACTGGGGGATACTTTGACAGCACAACTCTTCTTT.

This clone is deemed large. In nucleotides, the CDR3 is TGTGCTCTTGGGGAACTAGGCCTGGGGGATAGGCCCACCGATAAACTCATCTTT. Amino acids: CALGELGLGDRPTDKLIF. This rearrangement joins TRDV1 to TRDJ1; 10 positions agree with TRDD3. From germline, CDR1 is TSWWSYY and CDR2 QGS. CDR3 length: 18 amino acids. The trim removed 0 bases at V and 1 base at J, leaving 8 bases unmatched.

Relative to its sample, this clone is large. The chain links TRDV1 to TRDJ1; TRDD3 might be the D (7 bases). The V gene lost 0 bases and the J gene lost 0 bases, with 32 bases spanning the gap. This CDR3 region has 23 residues. Germline CDR1 TSWWSYY, CDR2 QGS. The CDR3 loop is CALGELSLPRPGDNRGYTDKLIF. Written as DNA, the CDR3 is TGTGCTCTTGGGGAACTAAGTCTTCCTCGACCCGGGGATAATAGAGGGTACACCGATAAACTCATCTTT.

By sample fraction, this clone is large. The J gene is TRDJ1, the V gene TRDV1; TRDD3 matches 10 bases. V shed 2 bases and J 3 bases; nucleotides not matched to a gene: 24. Germline lookup yields CDR1 TSWWSYY and CDR2 QGS. This CDR3 spans 22 amino acids. The CDR3 DNA reads TGTGCTCTTGGGGAAGTATCCGACAGCTTCCTACCTCGGGGGATACGCCCCGATAAACTCATCTTT. It encodes CALGEVSDSFLPRGIRPDKLIF.